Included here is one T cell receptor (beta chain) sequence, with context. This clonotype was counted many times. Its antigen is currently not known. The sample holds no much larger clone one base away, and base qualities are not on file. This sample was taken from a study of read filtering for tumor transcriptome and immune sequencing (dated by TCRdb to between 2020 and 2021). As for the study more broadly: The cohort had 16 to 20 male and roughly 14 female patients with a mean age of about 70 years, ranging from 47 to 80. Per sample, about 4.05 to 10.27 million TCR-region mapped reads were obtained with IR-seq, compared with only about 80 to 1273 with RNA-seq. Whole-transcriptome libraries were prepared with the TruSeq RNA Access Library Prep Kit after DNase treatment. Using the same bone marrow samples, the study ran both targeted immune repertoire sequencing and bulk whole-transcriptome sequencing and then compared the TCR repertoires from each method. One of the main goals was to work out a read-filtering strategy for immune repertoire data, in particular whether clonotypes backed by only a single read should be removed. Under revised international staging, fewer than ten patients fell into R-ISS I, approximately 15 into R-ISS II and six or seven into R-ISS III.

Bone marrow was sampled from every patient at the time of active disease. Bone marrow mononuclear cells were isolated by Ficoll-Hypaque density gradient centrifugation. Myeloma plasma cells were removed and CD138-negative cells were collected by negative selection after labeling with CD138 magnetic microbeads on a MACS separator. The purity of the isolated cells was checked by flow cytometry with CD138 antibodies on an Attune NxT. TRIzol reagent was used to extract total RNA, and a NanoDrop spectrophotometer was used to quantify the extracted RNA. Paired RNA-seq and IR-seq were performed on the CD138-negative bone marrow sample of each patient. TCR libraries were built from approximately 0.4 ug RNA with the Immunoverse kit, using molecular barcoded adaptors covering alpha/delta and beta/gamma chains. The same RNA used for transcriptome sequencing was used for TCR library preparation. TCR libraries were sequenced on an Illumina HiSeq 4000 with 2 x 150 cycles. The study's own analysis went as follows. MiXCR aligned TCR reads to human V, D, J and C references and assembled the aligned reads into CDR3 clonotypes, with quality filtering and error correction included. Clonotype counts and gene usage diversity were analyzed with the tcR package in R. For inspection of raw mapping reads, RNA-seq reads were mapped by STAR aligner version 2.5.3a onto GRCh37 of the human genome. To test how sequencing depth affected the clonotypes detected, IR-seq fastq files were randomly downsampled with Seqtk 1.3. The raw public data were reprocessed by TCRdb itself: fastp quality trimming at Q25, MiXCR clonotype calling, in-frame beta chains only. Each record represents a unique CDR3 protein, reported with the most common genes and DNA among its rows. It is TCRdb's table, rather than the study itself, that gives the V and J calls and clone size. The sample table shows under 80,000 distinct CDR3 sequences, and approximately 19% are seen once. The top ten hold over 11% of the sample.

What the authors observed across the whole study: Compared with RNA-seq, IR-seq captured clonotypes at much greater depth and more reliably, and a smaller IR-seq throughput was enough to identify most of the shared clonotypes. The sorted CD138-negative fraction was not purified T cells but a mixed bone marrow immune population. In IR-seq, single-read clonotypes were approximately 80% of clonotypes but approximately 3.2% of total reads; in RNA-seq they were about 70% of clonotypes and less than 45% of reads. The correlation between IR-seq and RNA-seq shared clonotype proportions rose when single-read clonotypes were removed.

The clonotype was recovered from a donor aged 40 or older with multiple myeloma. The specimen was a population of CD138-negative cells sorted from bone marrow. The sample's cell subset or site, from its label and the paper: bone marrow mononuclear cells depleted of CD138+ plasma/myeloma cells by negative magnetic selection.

DNA sequence: TGTGCCAGCAGCGTGGGGGGGGCAGGCACAGATACGCAGTATTTT. Its translation is CASSVGGAGTDTQYF. The V gene is TRBV9 and the J gene is TRBJ2-3, and perhaps TRBD2 as D gene, on 7 matching bases. Trimming removed 2 bases from V and 1 base from J, leaving 11 bases between the germline ends. Measured from the cysteine to the phenylalanine, the CDR3 is 15 residues long. Only CDR3 DNA is held: 45 bases, read in frame from base 1. Based on the germline V gene, the CDR1 and CDR2 sequences are SGDLS and YYNGEE.